Each of the 7 T cell receptor beta chains below was sequenced from the same sample in a study of siplizumab effects on memory and regulatory T cells. The method was immunoSEQ multiplex PCR; TCRdb's version includes in-frame clones alone and lacks a portion of them. The sample yields some 81,000 clones, 95% seen once. Specimen: CD8+ T cells sorted from blood. These receptors originate from a human donor in good health.

This chain uses TRBV6-1 with TRBJ1-2, with 9 bases lining up with TRBD1. The CDR3 has 15 amino acids. V was pared by 6 bases and J by 3 bases, with 8 bases of the junction left unmatched. Germline V gene sequence: CDR1 MNHNS, CDR2 SASEGT. In DNA, the CDR3 is TGTGCCAGCAGGGGACGACAGGGGGAGGACTATGGCTACACCTTC. Translated, it gives CASRGRQGEDYGYTF.

The gene calls are TRBV11-3 and TRBJ1-1; D uncertain. The CDR3 is 14 residues long. Germline V gene lookup returns CDR1 SGHNT and CDR2 YENEEA. Deletions cut 0 bases from V and 4 bases from J, with 9 bases between. The CDR3 here is CASSLDGVGTEAFF. The CDR3 DNA reads TGTGCCAGCAGCTTAGACGGTGTGGGCACTGAAGCTTTCTTT.

The chain links TRBV27 to TRBJ1-2; D is unclear. This CDR3 is 15 amino acids long. V gave up 6 bases and J gave up 1 base, with 15 bases separating them. The V gene's germline CDR1 is MNHEY and CDR2 SMNVEV (reference sequence). CDR3 residues: CASSPAPGDNYGYTF. The CDR3 nucleotides are TGTGCCAGCAGCCCAGCACCGGGAGATAACTATGGCTACACCTTC.

This clone occurred a few times. The junction departs from germline at one end; a sequencing error may be responsible. This chain uses TRBV11-2 with TRBJ2-7, with D maybe TRBD2 (6 bases). The V gene's germline CDR1 is SGHAT and CDR2 FQNNGV. The CDR3 covers 11 residues. The CDR3, as DNA: TGTGCCAGCAGCCACGGACGGGAGTATAACTTC. This sequence encodes CASSHGREYNF. Drawing the rest from reference TRBV11-2 and TRBJ2-7, the complete variable domain is EAGVAQSPRYKIIEKRQSVAFWCNPISGHATLYWYQQILGQGPKLLIQFQNNGVVDDSQLPKDRFSAERLKGVDSTLKIQPAKLEDSAVYLCASSHGREYNFGPGTRLTVT.

J is TRBJ2-1 and V is TRBV27; 9 bases map to TRBD2. CDR1 and CDR2 from the germline V gene are MNHEY and SMNVEV (reference sequence). The ends lost 8 bases at V and 9 bases at J; junction bases unmatched: 20. The CDR3 has 17 amino acids. CDR3 DNA: TGTGCCAGCTCCCGACTAGCGGATCGCCCGGGGGTTCCTGAGCAGTTCTTC. Residues: CASSRLADRPGVPEQFF.

The chain employs TRBV6-6 and TRBJ2-1; TRBD2 aligns across 10 bases. Trimming cost V 2 bases and J 8 bases; bases outside gene matches: 0. The CDR3 runs 13 residues. Germline V CDR1 and CDR2: MNHNY, SVGAGI (reference sequence). DNA for the CDR3: TGTGCCAGCAGTTACGGGACTAGCGATGAGCAGTTCTTC. This translates into CASSYGTSDEQFF.

This rearrangement joins TRBV5-1 to TRBJ2-7, with a possible D match to TRBD2 (5 bases). V lost 4 bases and J 2 bases, leaving 13 bases between the germline ends. The CDR3 runs to 14 residues. CDR1 and CDR2 from the germline V gene are SGHRS and YFSETQ. CDR3 loop: CASSPSSGAYEQYF. The CDR3 nucleotides are TGCGCCAGCAGCCCTTCAAGCGGAGCCTACGAGCAGTACTTC.